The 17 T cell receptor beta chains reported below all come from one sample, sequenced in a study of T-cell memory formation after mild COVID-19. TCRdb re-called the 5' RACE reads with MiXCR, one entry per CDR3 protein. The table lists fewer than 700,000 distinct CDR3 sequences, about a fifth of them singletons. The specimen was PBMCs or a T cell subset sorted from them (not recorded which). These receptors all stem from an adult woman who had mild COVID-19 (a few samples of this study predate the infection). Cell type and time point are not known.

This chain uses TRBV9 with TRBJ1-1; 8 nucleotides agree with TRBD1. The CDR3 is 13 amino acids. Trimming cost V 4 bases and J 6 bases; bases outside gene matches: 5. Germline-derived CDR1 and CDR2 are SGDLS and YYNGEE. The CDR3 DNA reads TGTGCCAGCAGCTTAGGACAGGGATCTGAAGCTTTCTTT. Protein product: CASSLGQGSEAFF.

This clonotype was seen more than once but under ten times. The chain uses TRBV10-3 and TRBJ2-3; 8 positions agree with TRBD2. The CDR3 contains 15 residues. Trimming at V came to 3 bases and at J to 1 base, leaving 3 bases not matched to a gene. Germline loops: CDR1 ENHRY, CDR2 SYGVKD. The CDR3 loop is CAISDVGRGTDTQYF. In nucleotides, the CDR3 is TGTGCCATCAGTGATGTCGGGAGGGGCACAGATACGCAGTATTTT.

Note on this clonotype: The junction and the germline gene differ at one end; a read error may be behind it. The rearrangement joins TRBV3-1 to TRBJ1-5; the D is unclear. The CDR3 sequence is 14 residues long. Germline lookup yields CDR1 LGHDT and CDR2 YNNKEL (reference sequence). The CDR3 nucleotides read TGTGCCAGCAGCGACGCCTCGGGTGGTCAGCCACAGCATTTT. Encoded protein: CASSDASGGQPQHF.

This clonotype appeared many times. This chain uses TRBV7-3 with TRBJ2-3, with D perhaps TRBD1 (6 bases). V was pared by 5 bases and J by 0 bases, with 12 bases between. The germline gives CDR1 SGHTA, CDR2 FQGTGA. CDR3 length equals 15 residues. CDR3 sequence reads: CASSRTAASTDTQYF. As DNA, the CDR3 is TGTGCCAGCAGCCGGACAGCCGCTAGCACAGATACGCAGTATTTT.

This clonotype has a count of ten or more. The DNA of the CDR3 is TGTGCCAGCAGTGACCGGGGCGATTATTCACCCCTCCACTTT. This codes for CASSDRGDYSPLHF. The chain employs TRBV2 and TRBJ1-6; tentatively, D is TRBD1 (5 bases). Germline CDR1 and CDR2: SNHLY and FYNNEI. V was trimmed by 3 bases and J by 8 bases, leaving 11 bases between them. The CDR3 sequence is 14 residues long.

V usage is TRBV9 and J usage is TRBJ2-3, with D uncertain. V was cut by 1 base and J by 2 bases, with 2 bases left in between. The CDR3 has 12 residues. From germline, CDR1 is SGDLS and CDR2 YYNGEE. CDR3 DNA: TGTGCCAGCAGCGTAACCACAGATACGCAGTATTTT. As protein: CASSVTTDTQYF.

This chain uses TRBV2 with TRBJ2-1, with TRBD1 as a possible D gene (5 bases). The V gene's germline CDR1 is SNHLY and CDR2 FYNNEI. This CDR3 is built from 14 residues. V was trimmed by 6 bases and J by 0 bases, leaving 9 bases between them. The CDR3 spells CASRGDSSYNEQFF. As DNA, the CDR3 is TGTGCCAGCAGAGGGGATAGCTCCTACAATGAGCAGTTCTTC.

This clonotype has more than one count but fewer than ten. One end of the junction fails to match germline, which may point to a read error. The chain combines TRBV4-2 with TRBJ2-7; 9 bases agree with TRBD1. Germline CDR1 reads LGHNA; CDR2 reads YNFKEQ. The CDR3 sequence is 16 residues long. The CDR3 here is CASSQDTGTGSSEQYF. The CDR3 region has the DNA TGTGCCAGCAGCCAGGATACCGGGACAGGGTCCTCCGAGCAGTACTTC.

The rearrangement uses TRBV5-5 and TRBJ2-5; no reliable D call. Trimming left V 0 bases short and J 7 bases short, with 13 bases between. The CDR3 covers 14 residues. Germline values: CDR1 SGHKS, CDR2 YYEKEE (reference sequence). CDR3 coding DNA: TGTGCCAGCAGCTTGGACGTCGGATTGGGGACCCAGTACTTC. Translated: CASSLDVGLGTQYF.

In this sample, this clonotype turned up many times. CDR3 protein: CSVSLAANTGELFF. The CDR3, as DNA: TGCAGCGTTTCGCTAGCAGCGAACACCGGGGAGCTGTTTTTT. The V gene is TRBV29-1, the J gene TRBJ2-2; D might be TRBD2 (5 bases). Germline CDR1 SQVTM, CDR2 ANQGSEA. This CDR3 is built from 14 residues. V dropped 5 bases and J dropped 0 bases, with 10 bases sitting between them.

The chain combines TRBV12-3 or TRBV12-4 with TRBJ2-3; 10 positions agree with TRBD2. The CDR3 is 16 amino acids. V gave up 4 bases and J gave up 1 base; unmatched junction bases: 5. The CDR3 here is CASSSPSGSRTDTQYF. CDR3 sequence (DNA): TGTGCCAGCAGTTCCCCTAGCGGGAGCCGCACAGATACGCAGTATTTT.

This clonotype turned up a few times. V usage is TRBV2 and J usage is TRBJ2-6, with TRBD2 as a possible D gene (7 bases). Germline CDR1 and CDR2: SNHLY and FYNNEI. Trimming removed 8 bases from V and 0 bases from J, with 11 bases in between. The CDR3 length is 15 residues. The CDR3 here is CASCGGRSGANVLTF. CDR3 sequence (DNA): TGTGCCAGCTGCGGGGGCCGCTCTGGGGCCAACGTCCTGACTTTC.

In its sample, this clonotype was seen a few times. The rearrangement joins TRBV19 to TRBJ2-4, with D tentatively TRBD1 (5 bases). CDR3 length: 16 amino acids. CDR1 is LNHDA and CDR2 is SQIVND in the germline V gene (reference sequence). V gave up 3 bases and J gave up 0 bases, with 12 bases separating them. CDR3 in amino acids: CASSMTAQLAKNIQYF. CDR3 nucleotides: TGTGCCAGTAGTATGACAGCCCAGCTAGCCAAAAACATTCAGTACTTC.

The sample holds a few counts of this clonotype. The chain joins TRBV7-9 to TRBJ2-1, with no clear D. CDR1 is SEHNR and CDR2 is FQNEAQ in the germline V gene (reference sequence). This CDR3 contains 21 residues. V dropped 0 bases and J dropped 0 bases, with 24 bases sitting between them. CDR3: CASSLAPNRRSWASSYNEQFF. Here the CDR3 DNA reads TGTGCCAGCAGCTTAGCGCCGAACCGCCGTTCCTGGGCGTCCTCCTACAATGAGCAGTTCTTC.

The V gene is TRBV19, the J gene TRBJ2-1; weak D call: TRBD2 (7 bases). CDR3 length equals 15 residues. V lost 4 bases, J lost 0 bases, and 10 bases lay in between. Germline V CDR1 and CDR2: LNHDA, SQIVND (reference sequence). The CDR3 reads CASSKGGSSYNEQFF. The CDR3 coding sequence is TGTGCCAGTAGTAAGGGGGGGAGCTCCTACAATGAGCAGTTCTTC.

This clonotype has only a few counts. This CDR3 is CATSAYGDTQYF. CDR3 DNA sequence: TGTGCCACCAGTGCGTATGGAGATACGCAGTATTTT. J is TRBJ2-3 and V is TRBV24-1; D not resolved. V lost 5 bases and J lost 5, with 7 bases in between. In germline, CDR1 is KGHDR, CDR2 SFDVKD. This CDR3 region has 12 residues.

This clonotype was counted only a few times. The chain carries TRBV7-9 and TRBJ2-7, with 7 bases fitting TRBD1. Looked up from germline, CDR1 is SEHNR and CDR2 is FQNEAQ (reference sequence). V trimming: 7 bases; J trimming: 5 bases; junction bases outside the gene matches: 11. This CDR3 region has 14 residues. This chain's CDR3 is CASTPIRDSNEQYF. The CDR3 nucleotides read TGTGCCAGCACCCCCATCCGGGACAGCAACGAGCAGTACTTC.